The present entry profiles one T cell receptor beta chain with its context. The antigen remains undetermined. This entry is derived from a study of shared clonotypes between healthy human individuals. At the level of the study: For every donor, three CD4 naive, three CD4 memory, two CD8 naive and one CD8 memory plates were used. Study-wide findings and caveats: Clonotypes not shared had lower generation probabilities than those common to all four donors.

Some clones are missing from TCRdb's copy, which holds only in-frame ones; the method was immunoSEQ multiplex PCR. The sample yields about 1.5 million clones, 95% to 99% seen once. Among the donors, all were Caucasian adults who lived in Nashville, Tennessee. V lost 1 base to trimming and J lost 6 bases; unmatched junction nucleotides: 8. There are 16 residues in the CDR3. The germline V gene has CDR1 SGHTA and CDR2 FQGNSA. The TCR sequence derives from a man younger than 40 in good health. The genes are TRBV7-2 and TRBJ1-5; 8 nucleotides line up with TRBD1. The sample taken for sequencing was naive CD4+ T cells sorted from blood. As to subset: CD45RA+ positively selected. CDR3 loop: CASSLVAGGAPQPQHF. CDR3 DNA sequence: TGTGCCAGCAGCTTAGTCGCAGGGGGCGCCCCTCAGCCCCAGCATTTT.